A selection of T cell receptor beta chains follows, all from one sample in a study of cytomegalovirus exposure and HLA in healthy donors. TCRdb's copy holds only in-frame clones and misses some; the assay was immunoSEQ multiplex PCR. The sample includes about 120,000 clones, 9% to 10% of them seen just once. Material: PBMCs. The origin of the receptors is a young man in good health and CMV-seronegative. Each CDR3 is given with its conserved first and last residue. The D gene is left open where the match is weak. Clone sizes are given selectively: once, few, many, or a class where the clone is expanded.

d_call,v_call,clone_size,j_call,cdr3_nt,cdr3_aa
-,TRBV28,-,TRBJ1-1,TGTGCCAGCAGTTTCGCAGGGCCCATGAACACTGAAGCTTTCTTT,CASSFAGPMNTEAFF
-,TRBV4-1,few,TRBJ1-2,TGCGCCAGCAGCCAAGACTGGACAGCAAGTTATGGCTACACCTTC,CASSQDWTASYGYTF
TRBD1,TRBV6-1,few,TRBJ2-7,TGTGCCAGCAGTTCACAGGGGATCAACGAGCAGTACTTC,CASSSQGINEQYF
-,TRBV27,few,TRBJ2-7,TGTGCCAGCAGTTTATCGGGCGCCTACGAGCAGTACTTC,CASSLSGAYEQYF
-,TRBV19,-,TRBJ2-1,TGTGCCAGTAGTATTAGTGCTTTCAATGAGCAGTTCTTC,CASSISAFNEQFF
-,TRBV6-6,-,TRBJ2-2,TGTGCCAGCAGTTATTACGCGGGGAACCCCGGGGAGCTGTTTTTT,CASSYYAGNPGELFF
-,TRBV5-6,-,TRBJ2-5,TGTGCCAGCAGCGGGGAGGGGGGGGCCCAGTACTTC,CASSGEGGAQYF
TRBD1,TRBV7-2,-,TRBJ2-7,TGTGCCAGCAGCCAACACAGGGGTCTCGAGCAGTACTTC,CASSQHRGLEQYF
-,TRBV6-5,few,TRBJ1-3,TGTGCCAGCAGTTTGGGAGGACCTGACTATGGAAACACCATATATTTT,CASSLGGPDYGNTIYF
-,TRBV10-2,few,TRBJ2-3,TGCGCCAGCAGTGAGTACCGAGCACTCCACACAGATACGCAGTATTTT,CASSEYRALHTDTQYF
-,TRBV27,few,TRBJ2-7,TGTGCCAGCGCCACGCGGGCCCCCTACGAGCAGTACTTC,CASATRAPYEQYF
TRBD1,TRBV5-1,few,TRBJ1-6,TGCGCCAGCAGCGCGTCGGACAGGGGGTCCGATTCACCCCTCCACTTT,CASSASDRGSDSPLHF
-,TRBV21-1,few,TRBJ2-4,TGTGCCAGCAGCAATGGGGGACAGAGAAGGGAGAAAGCCAAAAACATTCAGTACTTC,CASSNGGQRREKAKNIQYF
TRBD1,TRBV19,-,TRBJ2-5,TGTGCCAGTAGTATCTCCAGGGGGCGTCAAGAGACCCAGTACTTC,CASSISRGRQETQYF
-,TRBV14,few,TRBJ1-2,TGTGCCAGCAGCCAAGGGTTCGGAGGGACTGGCTACACCTTC,CASSQGFGGTGYTF
-,TRBV6-5,few,TRBJ1-6,TGTGCCAGCAGTTCTCGCGACAAGGGGCATTCACCCCTCCACTTT,CASSSRDKGHSPLHF
TRBD2,TRBV11-3,few,TRBJ2-7,TGTGCCAGCAGCTTAACGGGGGGGACTAGCGTTTACGAGCAGTACTTC,CASSLTGGTSVYEQYF
-,TRBV27,-,TRBJ1-4,TGTGTCAGCAGTTTATGGGGAGGTAGTGAAAAACTGTTTTTT,CVSSLWGGSEKLFF
-,TRBV21-1,few,TRBJ2-7,TGTGCCAGCAGCGCGACAGGGGGCGATTACGAGCAGTACTTC,CASSATGGDYEQYF
TRBD2,TRBV9,-,TRBJ2-7,TGTGCCAGCAGCGCGGGACTAGTCTCCTACGAGCAGTACTTC,CASSAGLVSYEQYF
TRBD1,TRBV6-1,-,TRBJ1-3,TGTGCCAGCAGTGAGGGGACAGCGACCTCTGGAAACACCATATATTTT,CASSEGTATSGNTIYF
-,TRBV7-8,-,TRBJ1-4,TGTGCCAGCAGCTTACCCTCTACCAGAGGGGGTGAAAAACTGTTTTTT,CASSLPSTRGGEKLFF
TRBD1,TRBV11-2,few,TRBJ2-7,TGTGCCAGCAGCAAGGGACAGGGGAATCACGAGCAGTACTTC,CASSKGQGNHEQYF
TRBD1,TRBV6-5,few,TRBJ2-7,TGTGCCAGTTTGGGACAGTCCTACGAGCAGTACTTC,CASLGQSYEQYF
TRBD2,TRBV27,few,TRBJ2-7,TGTGCCAGCAGCCCTATGGGGGGGGTCTACGAGCAGTACTTC,CASSPMGGVYEQYF
-,TRBV29-1,few,TRBJ1-2,TGCAGCGTTGATATGGACACCTCTAACTATGGCTACACCTTC,CSVDMDTSNYGYTF
TRBD1,TRBV9,-,TRBJ1-5,TGTGCCTCCGGCCCAGGACAGGGCCTGGCGAGCAATCAGCCCCAGCATTTT,CASGPGQGLASNQPQHF
-,TRBV15,-,TRBJ1-1,TGTGCCACCAGCAGAGATAGCCGGGGAAGGACTGAAGCTTTCTTT,CATSRDSRGRTEAFF
TRBD1,TRBV30,-,TRBJ1-5,TGTGCCTGGACCCTACCGGGACAGGGAAATCAGCCCCAGCATTTT,CAWTLPGQGNQPQHF
-,TRBV30,few,TRBJ1-2,TGTGCCTGGAGCCCGGGGACAAGGAACTATGGCTACACCTTC,CAWSPGTRNYGYTF
TRBD2,TRBV9,-,TRBJ2-1,TGTGCCAGCAGCTTTAGACTAGCGGGAGGGTTAAATGAGCAGTTCTTC,CASSFRLAGGLNEQFF
-,TRBV7-9,few,TRBJ2-7,TGTGCCAGCAGCTTAGGGGCAGACGAGCAGTACTTC,CASSLGADEQYF
-,TRBV6-5,-,TRBJ1-1,TGTGCCAGCAGTCCCAGGGTCATGAACACTGAAGCTTTCTTT,CASSPRVMNTEAFF
TRBD2,TRBV5-1,few,TRBJ2-5,TGCGCCAGCAGCTTGGCGCTAGCGGGATACGTCGAGACCCAGTACTTC,CASSLALAGYVETQYF
TRBD1,TRBV28,-,TRBJ1-2,TGTGCCAGCAGTCCGGACAGGGAACATGGCTACACCTTC,CASSPDREHGYTF
TRBD1,TRBV9,few,TRBJ2-2,TGTGCCAGCAGCGAGACAGGGGGCACCGGGGAGCTGTTTTTT,CASSETGGTGELFF
TRBD2,TRBV7-2,-,TRBJ2-3,TGTGCCAGCAGCTTAGGACTAGCGACAGATACGCAGTATTTT,CASSLGLATDTQYF
TRBD1,TRBV11-2,-,TRBJ1-2,TGTGCCAGCAGCTTTGGAGGGGGCTTTGGCTACACCTTC,CASSFGGGFGYTF
-,TRBV15,few,TRBJ1-5,TGTGCCACCAGCAGAGTGAAGGGAGAGCCCCAGCATTTT,CATSRVKGEPQHF
-,TRBV4-3,-,TRBJ2-5,TGCGCCAGCGGGGGGGCCGGGGAGACCCAGTACTTC,CASGGAGETQYF
TRBD2,TRBV5-1,-,TRBJ2-3,TGCGCCAGCAGCATCGGACTAGCCCAAGGGGGAGATACGCAGTATTTT,CASSIGLAQGGDTQYF
TRBD1,TRBV7-9,-,TRBJ1-2,TGTGCCAGCAGCACCGACAGGGGAATAAACGGCTACACCTTC,CASSTDRGINGYTF
-,TRBV30,few,TRBJ1-5,TGTGCCTGGAGTGTACGTGGCCCGAATCAGCCCCAGCATTTT,CAWSVRGPNQPQHF
TRBD2,TRBV6-4,-,TRBJ2-2,TGTGCCAGCAGGGAGCGGGGGGGCCACACCGGGGAGCTGTTTTTT,CASRERGGHTGELFF
TRBD1,TRBV9,few,TRBJ2-7,TGTGCCAGCAGCGTTGGGGACAGGGGTTACGAGCAGTACTTC,CASSVGDRGYEQYF
-,TRBV6-1,-,TRBJ1-5,TGTGCCAGCAGTGAAGTGAGACACCAGAGCAATCAGCCCCAGCATTTT,CASSEVRHQSNQPQHF
TRBD1,TRBV23-1,-,TRBJ2-7,TGCGCCAGCAGTCAAAGCCATTGCCGGGACAGAGACTCCTACGAGCAGTACTTC,CASSQSHCRDRDSYEQYF
-,TRBV4-1,-,TRBJ2-3,TGCGCCAGCAGCCTGGACAGAGCTAGCACAGATACGCAGTATTTT,CASSLDRASTDTQYF
TRBD2,TRBV13,-,TRBJ2-1,TGTGCCAGCAGCTCTAGCGGGAGGGCCTCCTACAATGAGCAGTTCTTC,CASSSSGRASYNEQFF
TRBD2,TRBV30,few,TRBJ2-1,TGTGCCTACGCCCCCAAGGAGCGGGGGTACAATGAGCAGTTCTTC,CAYAPKERGYNEQFF
-,TRBV7-2,-,TRBJ1-6,TGTGCCAGCAGCTTAAGACAGGATTCACCCCTCCACTTT,CASSLRQDSPLHF
TRBD1,TRBV2,-,TRBJ1-1,TGTGCCAGCGGACAGGGAATCTCTGAAGCTTTCTTT,CASGQGISEAFF
TRBD2,TRBV28,few,TRBJ2-2,TGTGCCAGCAGCCCACGGACTAGCGGGAGCGGCCGGCCCCCTCTTTCCGGGGAGCTGTTTTTT,CASSPRTSGSGRPPLSGELFF
TRBD2,TRBV19,few,TRBJ2-1,TGTGCCAGTAGTCGAACTAGCGGGAGGAGTTACAATGAGCAGTTCTTC,CASSRTSGRSYNEQFF
TRBD1,TRBV29-1,-,TRBJ1-2,TGCAGCGTGGCCGGGACAGGGGGTTATGGCTACACCTTC,CSVAGTGGYGYTF
TRBD1,TRBV19,few,TRBJ2-7,TGTGCCAGTAGGCCGGACAGGGACACCTACGAGCAGTACTTC,CASRPDRDTYEQYF
TRBD2,TRBV7-2,few,TRBJ2-3,TGTGCCAGCAGCCTAGATACTAGCGGGGGGCGGGGAGATACGCAGTATTTT,CASSLDTSGGRGDTQYF
TRBD1,TRBV28,few,TRBJ2-7,TGTGCCAGCAGTTTGGACAGGCTAACCTACGAGCAGTACTTC,CASSLDRLTYEQYF
-,TRBV28,few,TRBJ2-7,TGTGCCAGCAGCCCCCTCTACGAGCAGTACTTC,CASSPLYEQYF